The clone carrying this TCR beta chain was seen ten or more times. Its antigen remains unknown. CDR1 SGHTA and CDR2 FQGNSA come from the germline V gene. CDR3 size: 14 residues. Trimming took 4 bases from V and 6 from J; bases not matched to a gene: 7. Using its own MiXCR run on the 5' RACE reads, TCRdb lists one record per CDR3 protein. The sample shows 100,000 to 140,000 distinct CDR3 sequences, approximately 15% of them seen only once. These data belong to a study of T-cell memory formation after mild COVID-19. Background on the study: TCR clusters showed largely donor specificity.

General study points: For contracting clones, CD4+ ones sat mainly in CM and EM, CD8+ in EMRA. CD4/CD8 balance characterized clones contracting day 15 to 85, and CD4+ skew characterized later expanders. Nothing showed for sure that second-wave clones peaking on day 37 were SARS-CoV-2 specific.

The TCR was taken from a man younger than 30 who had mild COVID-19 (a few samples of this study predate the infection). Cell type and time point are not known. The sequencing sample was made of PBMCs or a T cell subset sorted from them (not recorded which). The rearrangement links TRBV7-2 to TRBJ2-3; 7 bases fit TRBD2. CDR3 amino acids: CASSSSGFTDTQYF. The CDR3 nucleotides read TGTGCCAGCAGCTCTAGCGGATTCACGGATACGCAGTATTTT.